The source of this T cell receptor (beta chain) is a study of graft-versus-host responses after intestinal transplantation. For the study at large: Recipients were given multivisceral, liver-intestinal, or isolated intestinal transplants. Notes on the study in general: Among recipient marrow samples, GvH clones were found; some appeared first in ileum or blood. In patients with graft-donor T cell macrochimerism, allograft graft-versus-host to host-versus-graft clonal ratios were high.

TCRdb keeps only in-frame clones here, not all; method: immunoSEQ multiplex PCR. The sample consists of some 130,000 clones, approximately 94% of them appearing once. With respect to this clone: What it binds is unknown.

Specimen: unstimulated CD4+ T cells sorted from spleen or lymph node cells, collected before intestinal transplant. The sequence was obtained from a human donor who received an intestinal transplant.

CDR3 bases: TGCGCCAGCAGCCAAGGGGCCCTTGGCGATGAGCAGTTCTTC. Translating gives CASSQGALGDEQFF. The chain couples TRBV4-1 to TRBJ2-1; D gene uncertain. From germline, CDR1 is MGHRA and CDR2 YSYEKL. Trimming cost V 1 base and J 8 bases, with 12 bases left between them. This CDR3 comprises 14 residues.